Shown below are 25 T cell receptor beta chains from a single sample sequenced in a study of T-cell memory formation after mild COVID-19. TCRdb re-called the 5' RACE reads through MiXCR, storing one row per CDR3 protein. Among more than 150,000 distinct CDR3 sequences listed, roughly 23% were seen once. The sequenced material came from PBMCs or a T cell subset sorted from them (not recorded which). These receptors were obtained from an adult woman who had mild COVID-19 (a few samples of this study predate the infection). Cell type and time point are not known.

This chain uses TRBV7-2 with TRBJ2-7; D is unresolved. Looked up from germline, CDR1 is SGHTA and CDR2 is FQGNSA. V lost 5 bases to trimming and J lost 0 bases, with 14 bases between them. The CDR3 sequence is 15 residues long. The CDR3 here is CASSPTASSSYEQYF. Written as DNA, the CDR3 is TGTGCCAGCAGCCCTACAGCGTCGAGCTCCTACGAGCAGTACTTC.

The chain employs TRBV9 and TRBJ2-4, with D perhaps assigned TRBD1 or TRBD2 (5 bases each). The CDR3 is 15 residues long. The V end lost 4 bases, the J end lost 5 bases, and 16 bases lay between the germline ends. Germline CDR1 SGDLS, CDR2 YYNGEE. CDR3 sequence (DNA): TGTGCCAGCAGCCCCACCGGGACGCGGGAAAACATTCAGTACTTC. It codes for CASSPTGTRENIQYF.

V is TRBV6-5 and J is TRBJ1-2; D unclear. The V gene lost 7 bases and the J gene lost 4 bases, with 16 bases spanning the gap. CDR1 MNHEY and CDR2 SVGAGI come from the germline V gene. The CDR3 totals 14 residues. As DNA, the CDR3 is TGTGCCAGCACCCCCCGGGCGGGCAGCTATGGCTACACCTTC. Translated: CASTPRAGSYGYTF.

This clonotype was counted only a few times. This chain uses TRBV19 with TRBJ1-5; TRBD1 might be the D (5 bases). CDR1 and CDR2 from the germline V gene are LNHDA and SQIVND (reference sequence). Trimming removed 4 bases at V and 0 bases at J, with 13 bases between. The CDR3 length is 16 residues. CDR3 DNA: TGTGCCAGTAGTACGGGGAGGACACATAGCAATCAGCCCCAGCATTTT. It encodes CASSTGRTHSNQPQHF. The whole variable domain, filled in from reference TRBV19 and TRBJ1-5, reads DGGITQSPKYLFRKEGQNVTLSCEQNLNHDAMYWYRQDPGQGLRLIYYSQIVNDFQKGDIAEGYSVSREKKESFPLTVTSAQKNPTAFYLCASSTGRTHSNQPQHFGDGTRLSIL.

CDR3 nucleotides: TGCAGTGCTGCCCCCGAGGGCTCATTGCGCTTCTCCTACGAGCAGTACTTC. Amino acids: CSAAPEGSLRFSYEQYF. This chain connects TRBV20-1 to TRBJ2-7; D perhaps matches TRBD2 (5 bases). Germline assignment: CDR1 DFQATT and CDR2 SNEGSKA (reference sequence). The CDR3 runs 17 residues. Trimming shortened V by 5 bases and J by 0 bases, and 23 bases separated the two germline ends.

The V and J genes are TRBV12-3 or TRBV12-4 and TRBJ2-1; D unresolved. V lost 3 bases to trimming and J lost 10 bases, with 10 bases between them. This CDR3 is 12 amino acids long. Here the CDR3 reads CASSLITVEQFF. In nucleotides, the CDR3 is TGTGCCAGCAGTTTGATCACCGTGGAGCAGTTCTTC.

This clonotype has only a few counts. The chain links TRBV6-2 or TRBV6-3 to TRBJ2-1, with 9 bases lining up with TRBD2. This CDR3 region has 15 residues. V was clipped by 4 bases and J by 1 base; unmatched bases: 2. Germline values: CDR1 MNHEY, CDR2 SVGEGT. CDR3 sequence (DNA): TGTGCCAGCAGTTTGCTAGCGGGGTCCTACAATGAGCAGTTCTTC. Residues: CASSLLAGSYNEQFF.

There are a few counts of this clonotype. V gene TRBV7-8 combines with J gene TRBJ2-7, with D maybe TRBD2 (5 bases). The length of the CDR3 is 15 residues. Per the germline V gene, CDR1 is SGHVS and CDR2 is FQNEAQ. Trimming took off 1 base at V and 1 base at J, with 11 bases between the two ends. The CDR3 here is CASSLVGRGSYEQYF. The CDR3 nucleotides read TGTGCCAGCAGCTTAGTGGGTCGGGGATCCTACGAGCAGTACTTC.

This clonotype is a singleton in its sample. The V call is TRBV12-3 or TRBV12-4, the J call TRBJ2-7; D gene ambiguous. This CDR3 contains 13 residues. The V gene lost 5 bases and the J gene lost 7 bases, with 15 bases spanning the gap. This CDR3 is CASSLLEGEEQYF. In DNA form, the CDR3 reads TGTGCCAGCAGTCTGCTAGAAGGTGAGGAGCAGTACTTC.

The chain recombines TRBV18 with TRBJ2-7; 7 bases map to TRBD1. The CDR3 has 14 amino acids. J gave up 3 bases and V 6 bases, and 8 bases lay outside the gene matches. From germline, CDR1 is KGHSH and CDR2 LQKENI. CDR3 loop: CASSQGTDNYEQYF. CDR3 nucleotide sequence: TGTGCCAGCTCCCAGGGGACAGACAACTACGAGCAGTACTTC.

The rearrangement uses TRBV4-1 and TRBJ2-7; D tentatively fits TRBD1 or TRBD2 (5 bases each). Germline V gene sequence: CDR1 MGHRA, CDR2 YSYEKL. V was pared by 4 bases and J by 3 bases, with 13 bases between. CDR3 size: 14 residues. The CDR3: CASSLGPLNYEQYF. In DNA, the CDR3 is TGCGCCAGCAGCCTGGGACCACTAAACTACGAGCAGTACTTC.

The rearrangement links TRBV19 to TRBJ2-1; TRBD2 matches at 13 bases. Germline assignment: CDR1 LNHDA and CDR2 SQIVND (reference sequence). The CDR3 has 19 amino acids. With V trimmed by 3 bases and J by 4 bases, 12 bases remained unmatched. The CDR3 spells CASSIGKGLAGVRYNEQFF. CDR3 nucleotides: TGTGCCAGTAGTATCGGAAAAGGACTAGCGGGGGTACGGTACAATGAGCAGTTCTTC.

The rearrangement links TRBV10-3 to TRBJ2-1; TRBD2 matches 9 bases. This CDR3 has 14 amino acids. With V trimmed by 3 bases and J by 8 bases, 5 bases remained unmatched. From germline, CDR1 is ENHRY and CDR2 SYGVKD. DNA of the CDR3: TGTGCCATCAGTGAAGGGACTAGCACCGATGAGCAGTTCTTC. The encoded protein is CAISEGTSTDEQFF.

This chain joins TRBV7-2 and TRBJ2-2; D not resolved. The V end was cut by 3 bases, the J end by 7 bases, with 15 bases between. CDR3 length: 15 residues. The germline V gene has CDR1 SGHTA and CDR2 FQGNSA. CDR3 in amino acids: CASSLSGVPSGELFF. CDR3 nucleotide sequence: TGTGCCAGCAGCTTGTCTGGGGTCCCGAGCGGGGAGCTGTTTTTT.

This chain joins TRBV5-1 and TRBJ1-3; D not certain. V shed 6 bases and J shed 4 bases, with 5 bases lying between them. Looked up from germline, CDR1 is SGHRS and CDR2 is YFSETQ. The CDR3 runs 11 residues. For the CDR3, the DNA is TGCGCCAGCAATGACGGAAACACCATATATTTT. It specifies CASNDGNTIYF.

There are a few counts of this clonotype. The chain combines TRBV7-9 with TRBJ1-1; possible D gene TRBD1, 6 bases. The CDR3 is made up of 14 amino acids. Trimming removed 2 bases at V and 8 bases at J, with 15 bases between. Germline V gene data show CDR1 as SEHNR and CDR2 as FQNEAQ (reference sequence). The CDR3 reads CASSLSRGEGEAFF. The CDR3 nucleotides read TGTGCCAGCAGCTTATCCAGGGGCGAGGGGGAAGCTTTCTTT.

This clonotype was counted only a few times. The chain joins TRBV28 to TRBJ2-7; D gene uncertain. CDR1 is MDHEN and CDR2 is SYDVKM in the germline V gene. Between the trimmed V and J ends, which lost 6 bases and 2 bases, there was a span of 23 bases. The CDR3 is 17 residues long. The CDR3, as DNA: TGTGCCAGCAGCCTCGAGGTCGGAACGGGTCAAGCCTACGAGCAGTACTTC. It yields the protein CASSLEVGTGQAYEQYF.

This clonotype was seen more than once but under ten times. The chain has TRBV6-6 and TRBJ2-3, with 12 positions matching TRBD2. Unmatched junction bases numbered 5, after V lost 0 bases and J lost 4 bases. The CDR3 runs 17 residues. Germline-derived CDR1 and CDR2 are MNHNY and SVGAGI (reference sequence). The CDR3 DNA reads TGTGCCAGCAGTTACTCGAGGCCTAGCGGGGGGGCAGATACGCAGTATTTT. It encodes CASSYSRPSGGADTQYF.

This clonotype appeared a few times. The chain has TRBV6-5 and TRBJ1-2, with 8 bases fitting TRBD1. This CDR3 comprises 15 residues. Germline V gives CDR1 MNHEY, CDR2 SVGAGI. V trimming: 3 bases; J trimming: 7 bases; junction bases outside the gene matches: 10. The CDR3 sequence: CASSYSDRDVGGYTF. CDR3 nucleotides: TGTGCCAGCAGTTATTCGGACAGGGACGTTGGTGGCTACACCTTC.

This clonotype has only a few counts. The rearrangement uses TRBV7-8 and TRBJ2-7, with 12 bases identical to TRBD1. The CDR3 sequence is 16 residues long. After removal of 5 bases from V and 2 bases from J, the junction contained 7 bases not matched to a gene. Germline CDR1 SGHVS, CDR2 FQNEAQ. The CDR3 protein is CASSQGQGAYPYEQYF. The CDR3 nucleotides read TGTGCCAGCAGCCAGGGACAGGGGGCGTACCCCTACGAGCAGTACTTC. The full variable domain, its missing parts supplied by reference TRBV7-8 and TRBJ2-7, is GAGVSQSPRYKVAKRGQDVALRCDPISGHVSLFWYQQALGQGPEFLTYFQNEAQLDKSGLPSDRFFAERPEGSVSTLKIQRTQQEDSAVYLCASSQGQGAYPYEQYFGPGTRLTVT.

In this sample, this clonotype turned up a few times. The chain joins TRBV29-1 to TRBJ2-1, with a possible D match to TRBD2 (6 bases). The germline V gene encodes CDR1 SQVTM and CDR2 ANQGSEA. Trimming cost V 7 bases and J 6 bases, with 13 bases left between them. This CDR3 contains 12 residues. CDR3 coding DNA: TGCAGCGCCGGAGGGTCGCGCAATGAGCAGTTCTTC. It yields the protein CSAGGSRNEQFF.

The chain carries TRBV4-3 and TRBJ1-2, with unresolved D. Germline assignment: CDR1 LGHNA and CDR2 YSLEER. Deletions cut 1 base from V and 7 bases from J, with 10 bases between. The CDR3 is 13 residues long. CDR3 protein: CASSQVGPVGYTF. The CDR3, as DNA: TGCGCCAGCAGCCAAGTCGGCCCGGTTGGCTACACCTTC.

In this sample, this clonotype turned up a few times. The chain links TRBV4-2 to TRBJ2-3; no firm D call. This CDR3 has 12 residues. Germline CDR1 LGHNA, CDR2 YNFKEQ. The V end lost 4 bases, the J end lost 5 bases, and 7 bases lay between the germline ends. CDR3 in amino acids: CASSPTEDTQYF. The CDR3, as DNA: TGTGCCAGCAGCCCAACCGAAGATACGCAGTATTTT.

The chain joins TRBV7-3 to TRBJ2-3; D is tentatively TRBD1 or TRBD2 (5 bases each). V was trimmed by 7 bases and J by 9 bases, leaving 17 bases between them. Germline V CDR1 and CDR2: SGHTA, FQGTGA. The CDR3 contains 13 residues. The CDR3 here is CASNFGLRDTQYF. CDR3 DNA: TGTGCCAGCAACTTTGGGCTCAGGGACACGCAGTATTTT.

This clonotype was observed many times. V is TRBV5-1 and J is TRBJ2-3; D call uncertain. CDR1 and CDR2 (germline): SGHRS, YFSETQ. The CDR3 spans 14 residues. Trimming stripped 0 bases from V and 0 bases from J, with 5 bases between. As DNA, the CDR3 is TGCGCCAGCAGCTTGGGACCGAGCACAGATACGCAGTATTTT. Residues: CASSLGPSTDTQYF.